The sequence of this T cell receptor beta chain was determined in a study of T cell responses to AZD1222 COVID-19 vaccine. The study's findings and limits: Vaccine-associated CD4 TCRs spanned spike, dominant at 160-218 and 743-854. Baseline antibody screening turned up just a handful of seropositive AZD1222 recipients. Regions left unmutated in variants are reportedly the target of nearly half of spike-specific TCRs.

Only in-frame clones appear in the TCRdb table, and some are missing; sequencing was by immunoSEQ multiplex PCR. The sample contains about 99,000 clones, about 85% of which appear only once. Unmatched junction bases numbered 7, after V lost 3 bases and J lost 2 bases. Germline V gives CDR1 SGHRS, CDR2 YFSETQ. The CDR3 extends over 16 amino acids. Comments on this clone: Antigen specificity is unknown.

This specimen was peripheral blood, taken on day 0 of AZD1222 vaccination. This TCR was sampled from an adult in good health. The chain has TRBV5-1 and TRBJ2-5; 10 nucleotides align to TRBD1. CDR3 in amino acids: CASSSTWTGGQETQYF. Written as DNA, the CDR3 is TGCGCCAGCAGCTCCACATGGACAGGGGGTCAAGAGACCCAGTACTTC.